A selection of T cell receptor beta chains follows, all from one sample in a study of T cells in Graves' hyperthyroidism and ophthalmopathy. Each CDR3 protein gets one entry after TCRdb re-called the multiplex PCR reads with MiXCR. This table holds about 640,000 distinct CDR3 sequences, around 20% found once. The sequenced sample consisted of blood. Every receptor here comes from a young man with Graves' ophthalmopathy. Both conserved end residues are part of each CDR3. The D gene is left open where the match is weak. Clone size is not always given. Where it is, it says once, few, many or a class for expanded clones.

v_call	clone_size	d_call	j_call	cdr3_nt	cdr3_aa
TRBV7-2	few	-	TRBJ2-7	TGTGCCAGCAGCTTAGTTACCGGCCCGGCCTACGAGCAGTACTTC	CASSLVTGPAYEQYF
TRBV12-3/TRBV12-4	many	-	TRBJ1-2	TGTGCCAGCAGATACTCGGGACTTGGCCCTAACTATGGCTACACCTTC	CASRYSGLGPNYGYTF
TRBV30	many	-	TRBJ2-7	TGTGCCTGGAGCCCCGAGGACGGCCAAAATATCGGGGGTGAGCAGTACTTC	CAWSPEDGQNIGGEQYF
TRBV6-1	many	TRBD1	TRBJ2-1	TGTGCCAGCACTCCCTCCGGGACAGGGGGCAATGAGCAGTTCTTC	CASTPSGTGGNEQFF
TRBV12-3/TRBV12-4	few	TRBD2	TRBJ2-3	TGTGCCAGCAGTCTTCCCCCTTTGGCGGGAGGGCTAGATACGCAGTATTTT	CASSLPPLAGGLDTQYF
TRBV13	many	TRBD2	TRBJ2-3	TGTGCCAGCAGCTTCCTAGCGGGAGACAGCACAGATACGCAGTATTTT	CASSFLAGDSTDTQYF
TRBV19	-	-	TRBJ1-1	TGTGCCAGTAGTACCCAGGAGGGCGCTGAAGCTTTCTTT	CASSTQEGAEAFF
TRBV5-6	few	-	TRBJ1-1	TGTGCCAGCAGCTTGCCTCACATGAACACTGAAGCTTTCTTT	CASSLPHMNTEAFF
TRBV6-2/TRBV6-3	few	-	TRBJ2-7	TGTGCCAGCAGTTACTCGGAACGCTACGAGCAGTACTTC	CASSYSERYEQYF
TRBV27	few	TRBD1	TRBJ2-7	TGTGCCAGCAGCACCACTCGGACAGGGTCCTACGAGCAGTACTTC	CASSTTRTGSYEQYF
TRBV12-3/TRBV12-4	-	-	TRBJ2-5	TGTGCCAGCAGCCCTATGGTGGCAACTTGGTCGGACTCTCCGTACCAAGAGACCCAGTACTTC	CASSPMVATWSDSPYQETQYF
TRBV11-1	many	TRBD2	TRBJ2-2	TGTGCCAGCAGCCGACTGGGAGGGTACGACACCGGGGAGCTGTTTTTT	CASSRLGGYDTGELFF
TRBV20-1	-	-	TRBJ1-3	TGCAGTGCTAGGCGGGATAGTTCTGGAAACACCATATATTTT	CSARRDSSGNTIYF
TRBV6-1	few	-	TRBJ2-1	TGTGCCAGCAGAGCCGGGACTCCTTTAGGCAATGAGCAGTTCTTC	CASRAGTPLGNEQFF
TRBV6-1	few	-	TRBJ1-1	TGTGCCAGCAATTTCGGTGTGAACACTGAAGCTTTCTTT	CASNFGVNTEAFF
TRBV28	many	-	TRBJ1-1	TGTGCCAGCAGTGATTATACTGAAGCTTTCTTT	CASSDYTEAFF
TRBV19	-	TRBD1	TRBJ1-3	TGTGCCAGTAGTCGCAGAAGGGACAGGAGCTCTGGAAACACCATATATTTT	CASSRRRDRSSGNTIYF
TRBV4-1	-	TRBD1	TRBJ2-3	TGCGCCAGCAGACAGGGGGATACTCTAGCAGGGGATACGCAGTATTTT	CASRQGDTLAGDTQYF
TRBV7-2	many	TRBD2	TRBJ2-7	TGTGCCAGCAGCTTAGGGACTAGCGGGCTTAACTACGAGCAGTACTTC	CASSLGTSGLNYEQYF
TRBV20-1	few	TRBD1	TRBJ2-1	TGCAGTGCTAGGGACTTCTACAGGGGGAGCGGGCTTAGAAATGAGCAGTTCTTC	CSARDFYRGSGLRNEQFF
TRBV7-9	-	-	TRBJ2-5	TGTGCCAGCAGCCCCCCCGCGGACATCCAAGAGACCCAGTACTTC	CASSPPADIQETQYF
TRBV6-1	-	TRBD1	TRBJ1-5	TGTGCCAGCAGTCCGTGGGGGACAGGGGATCAGCCCCAGCATTTT	CASSPWGTGDQPQHF
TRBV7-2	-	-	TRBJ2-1	TGTGCCAGCAGCTCGAACGGGGATGAGCAGTTCTTC	CASSSNGDEQFF
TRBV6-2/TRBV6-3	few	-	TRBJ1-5	TGTGCCAGCATTCTGGGGACGGCGAATCAGCCCCAGCATTTT	CASILGTANQPQHF
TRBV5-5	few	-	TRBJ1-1	TGTGCCAGCAGCTTGGCCCCAGTTGGGGCGTCCAACGAAGCTTTCTTT	CASSLAPVGASNEAFF
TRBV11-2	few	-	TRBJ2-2	TGTGCCAGCAGCCGAATGACACGGACAGTTTACACCGGGGAGCTGTTTTTT	CASSRMTRTVYTGELFF
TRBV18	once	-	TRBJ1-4	TGTGCCAGCTCACCACCCTTCGATCGGGAAAAACTGTTTTTT	CASSPPFDREKLFF
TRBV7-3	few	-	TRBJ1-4	TGTGCCAGCCGCCCCGGTAGGAGAGCTAATGAAAAACTGTTTTTT	CASRPGRRANEKLFF
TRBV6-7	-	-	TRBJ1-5	TGTGCCAGCAGTAATCAGGGTAATAGCAATCAGCCCCAGCATTTT	CASSNQGNSNQPQHF
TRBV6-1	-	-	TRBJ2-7	TGTGCCAGTTGGGTCCATCCCTACGAGCAGTACTTC	CASWVHPYEQYF
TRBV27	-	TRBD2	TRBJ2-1	TGTGCCAGCGGGATAGCGGGAACCTACAATGAGCAGTTCTTC	CASGIAGTYNEQFF
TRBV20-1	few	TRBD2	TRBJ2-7	TGCAGTGCCCCCAAAGCGGGAGGCTACGAGCAGTACTTC	CSAPKAGGYEQYF
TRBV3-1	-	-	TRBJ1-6	TGTGCCAGCAGCCCAAAGGCAGGGGATTCACCCCTCCACTTT	CASSPKAGDSPLHF
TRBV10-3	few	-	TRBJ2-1	TGTGCCATCAACGACAGGGACTCTAATGAGCAGTTCTTC	CAINDRDSNEQFF
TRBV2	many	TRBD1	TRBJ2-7	TGTGCCAGCAGCGGACAGGGTCAGGCGAACGAGCAGTACTTC	CASSGQGQANEQYF
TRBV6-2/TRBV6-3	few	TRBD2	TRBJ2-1	TGTGCCAGCAGTTACTCTGCCCTAGCGGGAGGGAGAACCTACAATGAGCAGTTCTTC	CASSYSALAGGRTYNEQFF
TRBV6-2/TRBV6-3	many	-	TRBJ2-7	TGTGCCAGCAGTTACCCAATTTGGGACGGCCTCTACGAGCAGTACTTC	CASSYPIWDGLYEQYF
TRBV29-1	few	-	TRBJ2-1	TGCAGCGGGAAGTGGGATGAGCAGTTCTTC	CSGKWDEQFF
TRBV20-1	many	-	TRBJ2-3	TGCAGTGCTAGAGTCGTGGCGGATAGCACAGATACGCAGTATTTT	CSARVVADSTDTQYF
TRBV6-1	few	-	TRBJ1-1	TGTGCCAGCCTCGGGGGCCTTAACACTGAAGCTTTCTTT	CASLGGLNTEAFF
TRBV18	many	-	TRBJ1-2	TGTGCCAGCTCACCAGGGGGCGAGGGCTACACCTTC	CASSPGGEGYTF
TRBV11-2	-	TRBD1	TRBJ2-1	TGTGCCAGCAGAACCGGGACAGTGACCGAAGAGCAGTTCTTC	CASRTGTVTEEQFF
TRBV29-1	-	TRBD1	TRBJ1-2	TGCAGCGTTATGGGACAGATCTATGGCTACACCTTC	CSVMGQIYGYTF
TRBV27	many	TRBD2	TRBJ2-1	TGTGCCAGCAGTTCAGGTAGCGGGGCCTACAATGAGCAGTTCTTC	CASSSGSGAYNEQFF
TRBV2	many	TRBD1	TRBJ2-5	TGTGCCAGCAGTGACGTAGGGGGCCCGAAGACCCAGTACTTC	CASSDVGGPKTQYF
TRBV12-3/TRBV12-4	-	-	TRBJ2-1	TGTGCCAGCAGTTTGACGGGCCACTACAATGAGCAGTTCTTC	CASSLTGHYNEQFF
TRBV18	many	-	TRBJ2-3	TGTGCCAGCTCACCAGGGCAGAGTAGGGGCGATACGCAGTATTTT	CASSPGQSRGDTQYF
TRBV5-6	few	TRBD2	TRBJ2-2	TGTGCCAGCAGCTATGGGACTATTACTGGGGAGCTGTTTTTT	CASSYGTITGELFF
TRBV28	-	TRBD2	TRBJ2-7	TGTGCCAGCAGTTTAACTAGCGGGGATTCCTACGAGCAGTACTTC	CASSLTSGDSYEQYF
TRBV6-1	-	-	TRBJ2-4	TGTGCCAGCAGAAACGCGGTCTCAGGGGTGGCCAAAAACATTCAGTACTTC	CASRNAVSGVAKNIQYF
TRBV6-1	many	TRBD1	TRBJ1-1	TGTGCCAGCAGTGAGGACAGGGGGCCGAGGGCTGAAGCTTTCTTT	CASSEDRGPRAEAFF
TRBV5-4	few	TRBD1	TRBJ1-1	TGTGCCAGCAGCAAGGGACAGGGGAATGAAGCTTTCTTT	CASSKGQGNEAFF
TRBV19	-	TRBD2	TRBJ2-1	TGTGCCAGTACCAAAACTAGCGGGAGCTCAAATGAGCAGTTCTTC	CASTKTSGSSNEQFF
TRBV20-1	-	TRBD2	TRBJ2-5	TGCAGTGCTGGCCCAAGGGCTAGCGGGAGTCGAGAGACCCAGTACTTC	CSAGPRASGSRETQYF